This T cell receptor (beta chain) was found in a study of OX40 agonist ivuxolimab in advanced cancers. General study findings and limits: Both CD4+ and CD8+ T cell populations in blood had undergone clonal expansion by week 6 at 0.1 to 3.0 mg/kg.

The protocol was immunoSEQ multiplex PCR, while the TCRdb copy is restricted to in-frame clones and leaves out a portion. The repertoire holds some 60,000 clones, with approximately 83% as singletons. At cycle 4 day 1, cycle 7 day 1, and baseline, blood was sampled. CDR1 and CDR2 (germline): KGHSH, LQKENI. V trimming: 4 bases; J trimming: 0 bases; junction bases outside the gene matches: 16. The CDR3 totals 19 residues. As concerns this clone: The antigen is not known.

The chain links TRBV18 to TRBJ2-3, with 7 nucleotides matching TRBD1. The specimen comprised CD4+ or CD8+ T cells sorted from blood, sampled in a trial of the OX40 agonist ivuxolimab. The clonotype originates from an adult with an advanced solid tumor such as melanoma, head and neck, liver or kidney cancer. The CDR3 region is CASSQTIKLRDSSTDTQYF. The DNA of the CDR3 is TGTGCCAGCTCACAGACCATTAAATTAAGGGACAGCAGCACAGATACGCAGTATTTT.